Below are 6 T cell receptor beta chains sequenced from a single sample in a study of blood T cell repertoires in COVID-19. Profiling relied on immunoSEQ multiplex PCR, and the TCRdb table lists in-frame clones only, not all of them. This table has 410,000 or so clones, 75% to 90% appearing once. The sequenced material came from peripheral blood. These receptors were obtained from a woman in her thirties or forties with COVID-19, enrolled during active disease.

This sequence joins TRBV6-5 and TRBJ1-1; no clear D gene. This CDR3 contains 15 residues. Germline CDR1 MNHEY, CDR2 SVGAGI. The V and J ends lost 6 bases and 0 bases respectively, with 14 bases between them. The CDR3 protein is CASSHAHGMNTEAFF. Here the CDR3 DNA reads TGTGCCAGCAGCCACGCTCACGGTATGAACACTGAAGCTTTCTTT.

The gene calls are TRBV18 and TRBJ2-1, with 7 bases identical to TRBD2. Germline-derived CDR1 and CDR2 are KGHSH and LQKENI. This CDR3 is 17 amino acids long. Trimming took 3 bases from V and 0 from J; bases not matched to a gene: 8. The CDR3 is CASSPGGMMSSYNEQFF. In DNA form, the CDR3 reads TGTGCCAGCTCACCGGGGGGGATGATGAGCTCCTACAATGAGCAGTTCTTC. The whole variable domain, filled in from reference TRBV18 and TRBJ2-1, reads NAGVMQNPRHLVRRRGQEARLRCSPMKGHSHVYWYRQLPEEGLKFMVYLQKENIIDESGMPKERFSAEFPKEGPSILRIQQVVRGDSAAYFCASSPGGMMSSYNEQFFGPGTRLTVL.

The J gene is TRBJ2-1, the V gene TRBV6-5; no firm D call. The germline V and J ends were trimmed by 5 bases and 0 bases, with 11 bases remaining between them. Germline lookup yields CDR1 MNHEY and CDR2 SVGAGI. This CDR3 comprises 15 residues. In DNA form, the CDR3 reads TGTGCCAGCAGTCGAACCACGAGCTCCTACAATGAGCAGTTCTTC. It codes for CASSRTTSSYNEQFF.

This sequence joins TRBV29-1 and TRBJ1-2; a weak D match, TRBD1 (5 bases). CDR3 length: 16 amino acids. Trimming pared 1 base from V and 0 bases from J, leaving 15 bases between. Germline V CDR1 and CDR2: SQVTM, ANQGSEA. CDR3 nucleotide sequence: TGCAGCGTTGAAGGCTCATCGGACACTCCTAACTATGGCTACACCTTC. It yields the protein CSVEGSSDTPNYGYTF. The full variable domain, in which reference TRBV29-1 and TRBJ1-2 provide the parts outside the CDR3, is SAVISQKPSRDICQRGTSLTIQCQVDSQVTMMFWYRQQPGQSLTLIATANQGSEATYESGFVIDKFPISRPNLTFSTLTVSNMSPEDSSIYLCSVEGSSDTPNYGYTFGSGTRLTVV.

The V and J genes are TRBV4-1 and TRBJ1-5; D is uncertain. Trimming left V 4 bases short and J 4 bases short, with 14 bases between. This CDR3 is built from 15 residues. From germline, CDR1 is MGHRA and CDR2 YSYEKL. CDR3 nucleotides: TGCGCCAGCAGCCCCGAGGTGGCAGTAAATCAGCCCCAGCATTTT. Its protein product is CASSPEVAVNQPQHF.

CDR3 loop: CAWSMGQGNQPQHF. The CDR3 DNA follows: TGTGCCTGGAGTATGGGACAGGGGAATCAGCCCCAGCATTTT. V is TRBV30 and J is TRBJ1-5, with 10 bases matching TRBD1. V dropped 2 bases and J dropped 4; count of bases not matched to a gene: 2. The CDR3 extends over 14 amino acids. Germline-derived CDR1 and CDR2 are GTSNPN and SVGIG (reference sequence).